This passage covers 27 T cell receptor beta chains from one sample sequenced in a study of shared clonotypes between healthy human individuals. Profiling relied on immunoSEQ multiplex PCR, and the TCRdb table lists in-frame clones only, not all of them. The sample carries 2.3 million or so clones, 93% recorded once. What was sequenced was naive CD4+ T cells from PBMCs. The subset denotes: CD45RA+ positively selected. The receptors shown here come from a man aged 18 to 29 in good health. Some clones in this sample may be carry-over from other donors' samples.

The chain joins TRBV11-1 to TRBJ2-5; 8 nucleotides agree with TRBD2. This CDR3 is built from 15 residues. Germline V gives CDR1 SGHAT, CDR2 FQDESV (reference sequence). The V and J ends lost 3 bases and 1 base, in that order; junction bases with no gene match: 4. Here the CDR3 DNA reads TGTGCCAGCAGCTTGACGGGAGGGTCCCAAGAGACCCAGTACTTC. This encodes CASSLTGGSQETQYF.

The chain couples TRBV7-2 to TRBJ2-5; D call uncertain. CDR3 length: 16 residues. V was clipped by 2 bases and J by 3 bases, with 16 bases between them. CDR1 is SGHTA, CDR2 FQGNSA, per germline. CDR3 in amino acids: CASSLKNPGTKETQYF. The CDR3 DNA reads TGTGCCAGCAGCTTAAAAAATCCCGGAACTAAAGAGACCCAGTACTTC.

The rearrangement links TRBV10-3 to TRBJ2-3, with D tentatively TRBD1 (5 bases). V lost 2 bases and J 2 bases, leaving 14 bases between the germline ends. The CDR3 spans 16 residues. In germline, CDR1 is ENHRY, CDR2 SYGVKD. The CDR3 DNA follows: TGTGCCATCAGTGAGGACCCCAAGGGGTACACAGATACGCAGTATTTT. Protein: CAISEDPKGYTDTQYF.

This clone was recorded only once. V usage is TRBV7-9 and J usage is TRBJ2-2, with no clear D. The CDR3 is made up of 14 amino acids. Trimming took off 3 bases at V and 3 bases at J, with 8 bases between the two ends. The germline CDR1 and CDR2 sequences are SEHNR and FQNEAQ (reference sequence). The DNA for the CDR3 is TGTGCCAGCAGCTTTAGGTGGGACACCGGGGAGCTGTTTTTT. Protein sequence: CASSFRWDTGELFF.

The chain combines TRBV15 with TRBJ2-1; the match to TRBD1 covers 12 bases. The V gene's germline CDR1 is LNHNV and CDR2 YYDKDF (reference sequence). The CDR3 covers 15 residues. V was clipped by 1 base and J by 9 bases; unmatched bases: 4. CDR3 protein: CATSRVGTGGGEQFF. The CDR3 DNA sequence: TGTGCCACCAGCAGAGTAGGGACAGGGGGCGGTGAGCAGTTCTTC.

Of note for this clone: The identical CDR3 is also encoded by other nucleotide sequences in the sample. The chain employs TRBV10-3 and TRBJ2-7; D might be TRBD1 (6 bases). The V end lost 3 bases, the J end lost 0 bases, and 9 bases lay between the germline ends. CDR3 size: 14 residues. CDR1 is ENHRY and CDR2 is SYGVKD in the germline V gene. CDR3 sequence: CAISEQGSSYEQYF. The CDR3 region has the DNA TGTGCCATCAGTGAACAGGGAAGCTCCTACGAGCAGTACTTC.

The chain recombines TRBV11-3 with TRBJ1-5; a weak D match, TRBD1 (5 bases). With 7 bases removed from V and 6 bases from J, the gap between germline ends came to 22 bases. CDR3 length: 16 residues. Germline V lookup: CDR1 SGHNT, CDR2 YENEEA. The CDR3 region has the DNA TGTGCCAGCACCATAAAGTGGGGAGGGGAGGGTCAGCCCCAGCATTTT. Encoded protein: CASTIKWGGEGQPQHF.

V usage is TRBV6-1 and J usage is TRBJ2-7, with D possibly matching TRBD2 (6 bases). The CDR3 runs to 17 residues. Germline values: CDR1 MNHNS, CDR2 SASEGT. The ends were cut back, 3 bases at V and 3 bases at J, with 21 bases in the middle. DNA for the CDR3: TGTGCCAGCAGTGATAATTACCCAGGGACTCCAGACTACGAGCAGTACTTC. Its translation is CASSDNYPGTPDYEQYF.

The V and J genes are TRBV29-1 and TRBJ2-5; 8 bases agree with TRBD1. Germline loops: CDR1 SQVTM, CDR2 ANQGSEA. CDR3 length: 12 residues. V gave up 6 bases and J gave up 5 bases; unmatched junction bases: 5. The DNA of the CDR3 is TGCAGCGTCGGACAGGGCCCTGAGACCCAGTACTTC. Its protein product is CSVGQGPETQYF.

V and J are TRBV6-5 and TRBJ2-5, with D maybe TRBD1 (6 bases). V was pared by 7 bases and J by 4 bases, with 19 bases between. CDR3 size: 15 residues. The germline gives CDR1 MNHEY, CDR2 SVGAGI. This CDR3 is CASNPLAGAGETQYF. In DNA, the CDR3 is TGTGCCAGCAACCCCTTGGCAGGGGCGGGAGAGACCCAGTACTTC.

The chain links TRBV30 to TRBJ2-7; D is unclear. Germline assignment: CDR1 GTSNPN and CDR2 SVGIG (reference sequence). V lost 2 bases and J lost 3, with 11 bases in between. CDR3 length: 13 residues. The DNA for the CDR3 is TGTGCCTGGAGTCCTGGAACGGGCTACGAGCAGTACTTC. Encoded protein: CAWSPGTGYEQYF.

The V gene is TRBV9, the J gene TRBJ2-5, with 14 bases identical to TRBD2. After removal of 3 bases from V and 4 bases from J, the junction contained 5 bases not matched to a gene. The CDR3 extends over 16 amino acids. CDR1 SGDLS and CDR2 YYNGEE come from the germline V gene. In DNA, the CDR3 is TGTGCCAGCAGCGCGGGACTAGCGGGAGAGGGAGAGACCCAGTACTTC. Translation: CASSAGLAGEGETQYF.

The chain joins TRBV7-9 to TRBJ2-6; perhaps TRBD2 as D (5 bases). V shed 1 base and J shed 6 bases, with 13 bases lying between them. The CDR3 is made up of 16 amino acids. The V gene's germline CDR1 is SEHNR and CDR2 FQNEAQ (reference sequence). The CDR3 coding sequence is TGTGCCAGCAGCTTAGTAGCAGCGGTGCAGGCCAACGTCCTGACTTTC. Translated: CASSLVAAVQANVLTF.

The chain joins TRBV27 to TRBJ2-3; no reliable D call. Trimming left V 0 bases short and J 8 bases short, with 9 bases between. This CDR3 is 13 amino acids long. Germline CDR1 MNHEY, CDR2 SMNVEV (reference sequence). The CDR3 reads CASSLSGSPTQYF. The CDR3 DNA sequence: TGTGCCAGCAGTTTATCGGGCAGCCCTACGCAGTATTTT.

The chain joins TRBV4-1 to TRBJ2-1; possible D gene TRBD2, 5 bases. Germline lookup yields CDR1 MGHRA and CDR2 YSYEKL. CDR3 size: 16 residues. Trimming stripped 0 bases from V and 4 bases from J, with 13 bases between. CDR3 residues: CASSQDLSGAYNEQFF. The DNA of the CDR3 is TGCGCCAGCAGCCAAGACCTCAGCGGAGCATACAATGAGCAGTTCTTC.

Note on this clone: This specimen includes other DNA sequences encoding the same CDR3. The V and J genes are TRBV5-4 and TRBJ2-2, with D tentatively TRBD2 (6 bases). Deletions cut 4 bases from V and 5 bases from J, with 15 bases between. The CDR3 length is 15 residues. The germline gives CDR1 SGHNT, CDR2 YYREEE (reference sequence). CDR3 region: CASSLSGGRTGELFF. CDR3 nucleotides: TGTGCCAGCAGCCTTTCCGGAGGGCGAACCGGGGAGCTGTTTTTT. The full variable domain, with the rest looked up from reference TRBV5-4 and TRBJ2-2, is ETGVTQSPTHLIKTRGQQVTLRCSSQSGHNTVSWYQQALGQGPQFIFQYYREEENGRGNFPPRFSGLQFPNYSSELNVNALELDDSALYLCASSLSGGRTGELFFGEGSRLTVL.

In regard to this clone: This sample also contains other DNA sequences that code for the same CDR3. V is TRBV5-1 and J is TRBJ2-1; 12 nucleotides line up with TRBD2. After removal of 3 bases from V and 4 bases from J, the junction contained 5 bases not matched to a gene. CDR3 length: 16 amino acids. The germline V gene encodes CDR1 SGHRS and CDR2 YFSETQ. The DNA of the CDR3 is TGCGCCAGCAGCTCGGGACTAGCGGGCGGTTACAATGAGCAGTTCTTC. Protein sequence: CASSSGLAGGYNEQFF. Supplemented by reference TRBV5-1 and TRBJ2-1, the full variable domain reads KAGVTQTPRYLIKTRGQQVTLSCSPISGHRSVSWYQQTPGQGLQFLFEYFSETQRNKGNFPGRFSGRQFSNSRSEMNVSTLELGDSALYLCASSSGLAGGYNEQFFGPGTRLTVL.

In regard to this clone: Distinct nucleotide sequences in the sample also encode this CDR3. The chain carries TRBV5-1 and TRBJ2-1; 8 bases match TRBD2. Germline lookup yields CDR1 SGHRS and CDR2 YFSETQ. V lost 2 bases, J lost 4 bases, and 5 bases stayed unmatched. CDR3 size: 15 residues. The CDR3 nucleotides are TGCGCCAGCAGCTTAATAAGCGGGAGTTACAATGAGCAGTTCTTC. Encoded protein: CASSLISGSYNEQFF.

This chain uses TRBV7-7 with TRBJ2-1; 11 bases line up with TRBD2. Germline V gene data show CDR1 as SSHAT and CDR2 as FNYEAQ (reference sequence). The junction had 6 bases not matched to a gene; V was cut back by 5 bases and J by 6 bases. This CDR3 comprises 15 residues. The CDR3 nucleotides are TGTGCCAGCAGCCTTCTAGCGGGAGGTCGCAATGAGCAGTTCTTC. It encodes CASSLLAGGRNEQFF.

V gene TRBV7-9 combines with J gene TRBJ1-3, with D unclear. The CDR3 has 16 amino acids. V was trimmed by 3 bases and J by 0 bases, leaving 12 bases between them. Germline V gene data show CDR1 as SEHNR and CDR2 as FQNEAQ (reference sequence). The CDR3 DNA is TGTGCCAGCAGCTTTTTCGTCGACATCTCTGGAAACACCATATATTTT. It is translated as CASSFFVDISGNTIYF.

The rearrangement joins TRBV5-8 to TRBJ1-1; D call uncertain. Trimming left V 4 bases short and J 11 bases short, with 15 bases between. Germline CDR1 reads SGHTS; CDR2 reads YDEGEE. The CDR3 extends over 12 amino acids. This chain's CDR3 is CASSLVGGLAFF. CDR3 coding DNA: TGTGCCAGCAGCCTCGTCGGTGGTTTGGCTTTCTTT.

The chain is built from TRBV14 and TRBJ2-2; possibly TRBD1 or TRBD2 for D (6 bases each). V lost 1 base, J lost 6 bases, and 15 bases lay in between. The CDR3 is 16 amino acids. Per the germline V gene, CDR1 is SGHDN and CDR2 is FVKESK. The CDR3 reads CASSQVGGLGSGELFF. In DNA, the CDR3 is TGTGCCAGCAGCCAAGTTGGGGGGCTTGGATCCGGGGAGCTGTTTTTT. The whole variable domain, remainder taken from reference TRBV14 and TRBJ2-2, is EAGVTQFPSHSVIEKGQTVTLRCDPISGHDNLYWYRRVMGKEIKFLLHFVKESKQDESGMPNNRFLAERTGGTYSTLKVQPAELEDSGVYFCASSQVGGLGSGELFFGEGSRLTVL.

This chain connects TRBV5-4 to TRBJ2-3; tentatively, D is TRBD1 (6 bases). The CDR3 contains 14 residues. The V and J ends lost 4 bases and 1 base respectively, with 10 bases between them. The germline V gene has CDR1 SGHNT and CDR2 YYREEE (reference sequence). The DNA for the CDR3 is TGTGCCAGCAGCAGCCGGACAGGCACAGATACGCAGTATTTT. Translated, it gives CASSSRTGTDTQYF.

V gene TRBV28 combines with J gene TRBJ1-5; D perhaps matches TRBD1 (5 bases). V dropped 10 bases and J dropped 0 bases, with 16 bases sitting between them. This CDR3 contains 15 residues. Germline CDR1 MDHEN, CDR2 SYDVKM. The CDR3 sequence is CATKLGQGSNQPQHF. The CDR3 DNA reads as TGTGCCACCAAGTTAGGGCAGGGTAGCAATCAGCCCCAGCATTTT.

V is TRBV10-3 and J is TRBJ1-1; TRBD1 matches at 8 bases. Germline CDR1 and CDR2: ENHRY and SYGVKD. The CDR3 has 17 residues. V shed 4 bases, J shed 1 base, and the junction held 11 bases outside the gene matches. CDR3 protein: CAISGGQGRHSNTEAFF. CDR3 in DNA: TGTGCCATCAGTGGAGGACAGGGAAGACACTCGAACACTGAAGCTTTCTTT.

For the CDR3, the DNA is TGTGCCAGCAGCCCTAGGTGGCTAGCGGGGGATACGCAGTATTTT. It specifies CASSPRWLAGDTQYF. This chain uses TRBV9 with TRBJ2-3, with TRBD2 matching 9 bases. Germline V gene data show CDR1 as SGDLS and CDR2 as YYNGEE. The V and J ends lost 4 bases and 6 bases, in that order; junction bases with no gene match: 9. This CDR3 region has 15 residues.

A single count supports this clone. The gene calls are TRBV9 and TRBJ2-1; 7 bases agree with TRBD2. Germline CDR1 is SGDLS and CDR2 is YYNGEE. Losses at the gene ends were 3 bases for V and 6 bases for J; bases not matched to a gene: 6. The CDR3 extends over 14 amino acids. The CDR3 loop is CASSAGLISNEQFF. The CDR3 DNA reads TGTGCCAGCAGCGCGGGACTAATTAGCAATGAGCAGTTCTTC.